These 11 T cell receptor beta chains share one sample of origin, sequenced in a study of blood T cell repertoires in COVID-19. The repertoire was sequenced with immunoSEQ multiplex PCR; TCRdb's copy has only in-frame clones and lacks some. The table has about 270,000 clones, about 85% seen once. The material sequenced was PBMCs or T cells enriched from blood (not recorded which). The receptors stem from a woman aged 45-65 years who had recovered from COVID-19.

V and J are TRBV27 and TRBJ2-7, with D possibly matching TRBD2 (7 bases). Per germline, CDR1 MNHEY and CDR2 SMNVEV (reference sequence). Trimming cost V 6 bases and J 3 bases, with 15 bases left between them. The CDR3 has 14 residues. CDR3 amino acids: CASRRGGGFYEQYF. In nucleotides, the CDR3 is TGTGCCAGCAGGCGCGGCGGGGGCTTCTACGAGCAGTACTTC.

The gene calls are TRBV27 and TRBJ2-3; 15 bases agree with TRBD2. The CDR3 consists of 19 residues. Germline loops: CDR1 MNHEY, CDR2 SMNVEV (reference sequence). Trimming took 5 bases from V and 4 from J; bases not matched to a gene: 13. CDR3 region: CASSLRPGLAGGIPDTQYF. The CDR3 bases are TGTGCCAGCAGTCTACGACCGGGACTAGCGGGAGGAATCCCAGATACGCAGTATTTT.

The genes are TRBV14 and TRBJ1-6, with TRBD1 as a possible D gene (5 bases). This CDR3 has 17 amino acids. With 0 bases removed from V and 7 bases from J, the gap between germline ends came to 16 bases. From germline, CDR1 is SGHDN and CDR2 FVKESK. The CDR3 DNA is TGTGCCAGCAGCCAAGATCCGGCGGGACGGCCCAATTCACCCCTCCACTTT. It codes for CASSQDPAGRPNSPLHF.

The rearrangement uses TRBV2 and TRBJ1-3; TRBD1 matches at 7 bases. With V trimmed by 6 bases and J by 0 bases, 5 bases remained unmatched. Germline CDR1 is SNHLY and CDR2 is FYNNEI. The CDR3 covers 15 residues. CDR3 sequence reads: CASREGTASGNTIYF. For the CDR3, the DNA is TGTGCCAGCAGGGAGGGGACAGCCTCTGGAAACACCATATATTTT.

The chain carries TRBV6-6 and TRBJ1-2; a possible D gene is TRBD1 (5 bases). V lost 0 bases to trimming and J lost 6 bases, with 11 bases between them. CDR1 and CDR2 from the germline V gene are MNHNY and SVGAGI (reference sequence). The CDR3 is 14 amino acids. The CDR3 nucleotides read TGTGCCAGCAGTTACTCGGGGGGGACGGATGGCTACACCTTC. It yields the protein CASSYSGGTDGYTF.

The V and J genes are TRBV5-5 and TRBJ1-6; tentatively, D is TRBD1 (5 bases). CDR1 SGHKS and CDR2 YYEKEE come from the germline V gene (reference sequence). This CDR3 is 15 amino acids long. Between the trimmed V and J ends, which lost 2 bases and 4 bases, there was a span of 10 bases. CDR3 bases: TGTGCCAGCAGCTTTGGAGGGGCGTATAATTCACCCCTCCACTTT. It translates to CASSFGGAYNSPLHF.

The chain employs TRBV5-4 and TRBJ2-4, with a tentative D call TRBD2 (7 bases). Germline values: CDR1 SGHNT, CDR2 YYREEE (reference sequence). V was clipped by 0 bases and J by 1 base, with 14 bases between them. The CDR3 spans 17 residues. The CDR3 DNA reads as TGTGCCAGCAGCTTGGCGGGGGGCCGTGGGGCCAAAAACATTCAGTACTTC. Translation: CASSLAGGRGAKNIQYF.

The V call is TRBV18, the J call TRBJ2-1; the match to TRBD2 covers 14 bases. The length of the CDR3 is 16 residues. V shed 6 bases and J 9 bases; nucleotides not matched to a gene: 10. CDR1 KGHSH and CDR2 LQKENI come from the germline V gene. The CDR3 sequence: CASSLGTSGSRTEQFF. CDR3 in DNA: TGTGCCAGCTCGCTCGGGACTAGCGGGAGCAGGACTGAGCAGTTCTTC.

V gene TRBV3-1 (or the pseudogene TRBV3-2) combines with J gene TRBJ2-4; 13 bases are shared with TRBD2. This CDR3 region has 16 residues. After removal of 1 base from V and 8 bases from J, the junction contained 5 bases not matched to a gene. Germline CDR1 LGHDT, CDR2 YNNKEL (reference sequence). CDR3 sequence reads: CASSQGTSGREDIQYF. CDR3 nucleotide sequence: TGTGCCAGCAGCCAAGGGACTAGCGGGAGAGAGGACATTCAGTACTTC.

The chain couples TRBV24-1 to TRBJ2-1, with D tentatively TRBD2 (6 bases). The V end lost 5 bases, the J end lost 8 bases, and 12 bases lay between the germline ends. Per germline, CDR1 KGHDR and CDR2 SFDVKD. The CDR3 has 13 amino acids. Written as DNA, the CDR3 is TGTGCCACCAGTGTCGGGAGCTCTGATGAGCAGTTCTTC. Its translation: CATSVGSSDEQFF.

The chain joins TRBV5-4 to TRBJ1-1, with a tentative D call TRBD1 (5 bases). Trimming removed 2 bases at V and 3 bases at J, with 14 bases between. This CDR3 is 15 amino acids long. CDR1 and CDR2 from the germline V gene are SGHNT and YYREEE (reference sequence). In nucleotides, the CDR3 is TGTGCCAGCAGCTTCCCAGGGCGGGAGGACACTGAAGCTTTCTTT. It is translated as CASSFPGREDTEAFF.